Listed below are T cell receptor beta chains from one sample, sequenced in a study of cytomegalovirus exposure and HLA in healthy donors. Sequenced by immunoSEQ multiplex PCR; TCRdb stores in-frame clones only, minus some. The sample consists of about 150,000 clones, around 75% of them appearing once. The sample comprised PBMCs. The source is a human donor in good health. CDR3s include the opening cysteine and the closing phenylalanine or tryptophan. The D gene is left open where the match is weak. Not every row has a clone size; where given, it reads once, few, many or a size class.

V gene: TRBV27; clone size: NA; J gene: TRBJ1-5; D gene: TRBD1; CDR3 protein: CASGLYDRGQDSNQPQHF; CDR3 DNA: TGTGCCAGCGGCCTATACGACAGGGGACAAGATAGCAATCAGCCCCAGCATTTT
V gene: TRBV30; clone size: NA; J gene: TRBJ1-3; D gene: TRBD1; CDR3 protein: CAWTQGGGNTIYF; CDR3 DNA: TGTGCCTGGACACAGGGGGGTGGAAACACCATATATTTT
V gene: TRBV4-1; clone size: NA; J gene: TRBJ2-7; D gene: TRBD1; CDR3 protein: CASSRLTGTYEQYF; CDR3 DNA: TGCGCCAGCAGTCGCCTGACAGGGACCTACGAGCAGTACTTC
V gene: TRBV9; clone size: few; J gene: TRBJ2-3; D gene: NA; CDR3 protein: CASSGRDAGMTATQYF; CDR3 DNA: TGTGCCAGCAGCGGCAGGGATGCGGGAATGACTGCTACGCAGTATTTT
V gene: TRBV13; clone size: NA; J gene: TRBJ1-2; D gene: NA; CDR3 protein: CASSPRQVRRMGGYTF; CDR3 DNA: TGTGCCAGCAGCCCCAGACAGGTCCGCAGAATGGGCGGCTACACCTTC
V gene: TRBV11-2; clone size: NA; J gene: TRBJ1-1; D gene: NA; CDR3 protein: CASSLFGRGNTEAFF; CDR3 DNA: TGTGCCAGCAGCTTATTCGGGAGGGGGAACACTGAAGCTTTCTTT
V gene: TRBV4-3; clone size: few; J gene: TRBJ2-7; D gene: TRBD2; CDR3 protein: CASSQIGGASREQYF; CDR3 DNA: TGCGCCAGCAGCCAAATCGGGGGGGCTTCAAGGGAGCAGTACTTC
V gene: TRBV7-9; clone size: NA; J gene: TRBJ2-5; D gene: NA; CDR3 protein: CASRGGADKKETQYF; CDR3 DNA: TGTGCCAGCAGGGGGGGAGCGGATAAAAAAGAGACCCAGTACTTC
V gene: TRBV29-1; clone size: NA; J gene: TRBJ2-5; D gene: TRBD1; CDR3 protein: CSVEPQGAPQETQYF; CDR3 DNA: TGCAGCGTTGAACCACAGGGGGCGCCTCAAGAGACCCAGTACTTC
V gene: TRBV28; clone size: NA; J gene: TRBJ1-1; D gene: NA; CDR3 protein: CASRLTGGTEAFF; CDR3 DNA: TGTGCCAGCAGACTCACAGGCGGCACTGAAGCTTTCTTT
V gene: TRBV25-1; clone size: NA; J gene: TRBJ1-4; D gene: TRBD1; CDR3 protein: CASSETGGREKLFF; CDR3 DNA: TGTGCCAGCAGTGAAACAGGGGGACGGGAAAAACTGTTTTTT
V gene: TRBV11-2; clone size: NA; J gene: TRBJ2-2; D gene: NA; CDR3 protein: CASSLEVGDGTGELFF; CDR3 DNA: TGTGCCAGCAGCTTAGAAGTCGGGGATGGTACCGGGGAGCTGTTTTTT
V gene: TRBV7-9; clone size: NA; J gene: TRBJ2-5; D gene: TRBD1; CDR3 protein: CASSSSGQGKETQYF; CDR3 DNA: TGTGCCAGCAGCTCCTCCGGACAGGGTAAAGAGACCCAGTACTTC
V gene: TRBV6-5; clone size: NA; J gene: TRBJ1-5; D gene: NA; CDR3 protein: CASSRGGLHQPQHF; CDR3 DNA: TGTGCCAGCAGCCGAGGCGGTCTTCATCAGCCCCAGCATTTT
V gene: TRBV7-9; clone size: NA; J gene: TRBJ1-1; D gene: NA; CDR3 protein: CASSLAQGAATEAFF; CDR3 DNA: TGTGCCAGCAGCTTAGCGCAAGGGGCAGCCACTGAAGCTTTCTTT
V gene: TRBV29-1; clone size: NA; J gene: TRBJ2-3; D gene: NA; CDR3 protein: CSVGGHDTQYF; CDR3 DNA: TGCAGCGTTGGCGGTCACGATACGCAGTATTTT